Given below is one TCR beta chain in context. Its matching antigen is unknown. The same CDR3 arises from other DNA sequences in this sample as well. 13 Jbeta primers and 60 Vbeta primers were used for the PCR. Libraries were prepared by immunoSEQ multiplex PCR; TCRdb keeps only in-frame clonotypes and omits some of them. The sample records under 200,000 clones, roughly 13% being singletons. Unrecorded immune exposure was likely among donors, who were nominally healthy when sampled. This sample is part of a study of cytomegalovirus exposure and HLA in healthy donors. Study in general: Among the 300 to 450 genotyped donors, over 70% were placed in the Caucasian-associated ancestry cluster. Whole-study results and caveats: For presence/absence analyses, sequencing depth was assumed to be roughly uniform across donors. Later, an analysis showed that TCR beta chains associated with HLA were more clonally expanded than others that were equally common.

The receptor comes from a middle-aged man in good health and CMV-seropositive. The sample consisted of PBMCs.

CDR3: CASRPRDRAYEQYV. CDR3 DNA: TGTGCCAGCAGGCCCCGGGACAGGGCATACGAGCAGTACGTC. The V gene is TRBV7-9, the J gene TRBJ2-7, with TRBD1 matching over 9 bases. Germline-derived CDR1 and CDR2 are SEHNR and FQNEAQ (reference sequence). This CDR3 region has 14 residues. J gave up 4 bases and V 6 bases, and 7 bases lay outside the gene matches.